The clone carrying this TCR beta chain was seen once. This sample was included in a study of shared clonotypes between healthy human individuals. Profiled with immunoSEQ multiplex PCR; TCRdb holds only in-frame clones, not every one. The table lists 2,500,000 or so clones, approximately 94% of them singletons. Germline trimming cut 1 base from V and 6 bases from J; bases unmatched to any gene: 3. The CDR3 length is 15 residues. Per the germline V gene, CDR1 is MNHNS and CDR2 is SASEGT. Input material: naive CD4+ T cells from PBMCs. Subset defined: CD45RA+ positively selected. The J gene is TRBJ2-1, the V gene TRBV6-1; 10 positions agree with TRBD2. The TCR sequence derives from a man in his late teens or twenties in good health. Some clones in this sample may be carry-over from other donors' samples. The CDR3 DNA reads as TGTGCCAGCAGTGAAGGGACTAGCGGAATCAATGAGCAGTTCTTC. Amino acids: CASSEGTSGINEQFF.